The rows below give T cell receptor beta chains drawn from one sample of a study of T cell responses to AZD1222 COVID-19 vaccine. Libraries were prepared by immunoSEQ multiplex PCR; TCRdb keeps only in-frame clonotypes and omits some of them. The data contain 90,000 to 130,000 clones, around 90% of them singletons. Sample: peripheral blood, taken on day 0 of AZD1222 vaccination. Receptors originate from an adult in good health. The CDR3 runs from the conserved cysteine through the conserved F or W. The order of the fields is CDR3 protein, CDR3 length, D gene, J gene, V gene. The D gene is left open where the match is weak.

CASSLQDRGWGGYTF	15	TRBD1	TRBJ1-2	TRBV16
CASMPGGYTGELFF	14	TRBD1	TRBJ2-2	TRBV6-5
CASTTGGWRLPHEQYF	16	TRBD2	TRBJ2-7	TRBV27
CASSLEVAGNTIYF	14	NA	TRBJ1-3	TRBV5-5
CASISTGVRAFF	12	TRBD1	TRBJ1-1	TRBV12-3/TRBV12-4
CASSLNPWFRAGGTGELFF	19	TRBD2	TRBJ2-2	TRBV7-9
CASSSSGLASGNTIYF	16	NA	TRBJ1-3	TRBV7-8
CASSQGQDSYEQYF	14	TRBD1	TRBJ2-7	TRBV18
CASSLGGTGGSETQYF	16	TRBD1	TRBJ2-5	TRBV5-1
CASSGWTGGVKYTEAFF	17	TRBD1	TRBJ1-1	TRBV5-4
CASRSGQNEKLFF	13	TRBD1	TRBJ1-4	TRBV3-1/TRBV3-2
CASSPSGGGSKNIQYF	16	NA	TRBJ2-4	TRBV9
CASSPPGQGAETQYF	15	TRBD1	TRBJ2-5	TRBV7-9
CASSMGQGGTPGANVLTF	18	NA	TRBJ2-6	TRBV19
CASSLRQPNYGYTF	14	NA	TRBJ1-2	TRBV7-9
CASIKGNEQFF	11	NA	TRBJ2-1	TRBV5-4
CASSIGAGRNYGYTF	15	NA	TRBJ1-2	TRBV19
CASSELDRPGLAYF	14	NA	TRBJ2-5	TRBV10-1
CASSSRGSYNEQFF	14	NA	TRBJ2-1	TRBV13
CASIRGPNEQFF	12	TRBD1	TRBJ2-1	TRBV28
CASRGVGNEQFF	12	NA	TRBJ2-1	TRBV5-4
CASSPGLRDEAFF	13	NA	TRBJ1-1	TRBV18
CASSDLTVSGNTIYF	15	NA	TRBJ1-3	TRBV9
CASSSSIAEAFF	12	NA	TRBJ1-1	TRBV7-8
CASSPLGHSNQPQHF	15	NA	TRBJ1-5	TRBV6-5
CASSPGTGLTYSNQPQHF	18	TRBD1	TRBJ1-5	TRBV3-1/TRBV3-2
CASSVDSTSSYEQYF	15	NA	TRBJ2-7	TRBV6-5